The clone carrying this TCR beta chain was picked up many times. These data come from a study of regulatory T cells in long-lasting Graves disease. Arm-PCR with iRepertoire HTBI primers amplified the CDR3 regions for these TCR beta libraries. MiXCR, run by TCRdb on the multiplex PCR reads, gives a single entry per CDR3 protein. The repertoire holds hundreds of thousands of distinct CDR3 sequences, with roughly 15% as singletons. Noted time point: newly diagnosed GD, antithyroid drugs for less than 3 months. RNA isolated from PBMCs was used to make the TCR library. Graves' disease was diagnosed by American Thyroid Association guidelines. The CDR3 loop spans 13 amino acids. J was trimmed by 6 bases and V by 5 bases; bases with no gene match: 4. From germline, CDR1 is SGHTA and CDR2 FQGNSA. These records were also assigned to another study, of T cells in Graves' hyperthyroidism and ophthalmopathy. In that study: Thyroid ultrasound and orbital computed tomography, with clinical symptoms and serum thyroxine and TRAb, informed diagnoses.

This receptor was taken from a woman aged 25 to 39 with Graves disease. The rearrangement links TRBV7-2 to TRBJ2-1; 7 bases are a match to TRBD2. This specimen consisted of peripheral blood mononuclear cells (PBMCs), obtained at new diagnosis, from a patient treated with antithyroid drugs. The CDR3 here is CASSPGTINEQFF. CDR3 nucleotide sequence: TGTGCCAGCAGCCCCGGGACTATCAATGAGCAGTTCTTC.